This T cell receptor (beta chain) was obtained from a study of T-cell memory formation after mild COVID-19. A single record per CDR3 protein comes from TCRdb applying MiXCR to the 5' RACE reads. The table lists some 300,000 distinct CDR3 sequences, around a fifth of them singletons. This TCR came from a man aged 18 to 30 who had mild COVID-19 (a few samples of this study predate the infection). Cell type and time point are not known. Input material: PBMCs or a T cell subset sorted from them (not recorded which).

The CDR3 loop is CASSQGGVWHQPQHF. The CDR3 DNA reads TGTGCCAGCAGCCAAGGAGGGGTTTGGCATCAGCCCCAGCATTTT. J is TRBJ1-5 and V is TRBV9; D possibly corresponds to TRBD1 (5 bases). V lost 4 bases and J lost 5, with 16 bases in between. The germline V gene encodes CDR1 SGDLS and CDR2 YYNGEE. This CDR3 region has 15 residues.